One sample yielded the 17 T cell receptor beta chains listed below, sequenced in a study of blood T cell repertoires in COVID-19. The table came from immunoSEQ multiplex PCR; TCRdb's copy has only in-frame clones and leaves some out. The table lists some 200,000 clones, 70% to 90% of them singletons. The sequenced material came from peripheral blood. The receptors derive from a man older than 75 with acute or convalescent COVID-19.

The chain employs TRBV10-3 and TRBJ2-5, with D possibly TRBD2 on 6 matching bases. V lost 5 bases to trimming and J lost 2 bases, with 12 bases between them. The CDR3 has 14 amino acids. Per germline, CDR1 ENHRY and CDR2 SYGVKD. Written as DNA, the CDR3 is TGTGCCATCAGTCTGTATGGAGGGCAAGAGACCCAGTACTTC. Amino acids: CAISLYGGQETQYF.

The chain is built from TRBV2 and TRBJ2-1; 10 bases align to TRBD2. The germline gives CDR1 SNHLY, CDR2 FYNNEI. The CDR3 length is 16 residues. V trimming: 7 bases; J trimming: 7 bases; junction bases outside the gene matches: 13. The CDR3 loop reads CASTSGASGRGNEQFF. CDR3 nucleotide sequence: TGTGCCAGCACTTCTGGGGCTAGCGGGAGAGGGAATGAGCAGTTCTTC.

This chain connects TRBV5-1 to TRBJ1-1; D is unclear. Germline CDR1 is SGHRS and CDR2 is YFSETQ. V lost 1 base and J 3 bases, leaving 7 bases between the germline ends. The CDR3 is made up of 13 amino acids. The CDR3 DNA is TGCGCCAGCAGCTTGACAGATTACACTGAAGCTTTCTTT. Translating gives CASSLTDYTEAFF.

The V gene is TRBV13, the J gene TRBJ2-1, with 9 bases lining up with TRBD2. With V trimmed by 3 bases and J by 11 bases, 11 bases remained unmatched. The CDR3 has 15 amino acids. CDR1 is PRHDT and CDR2 is FYEKMQ in the germline V gene (reference sequence). DNA for the CDR3: TGTGCCAGCAGCTTTGAGACTAGCGGTTGGGGGCAGCAGTTCTTC. Translation: CASSFETSGWGQQFF.

The rearrangement uses TRBV9 and TRBJ2-1, with 9 bases lining up with TRBD1. The CDR3 loop spans 15 amino acids. J was trimmed by 8 bases and V by 3 bases; bases with no gene match: 9. CDR1 and CDR2 (germline): SGDLS, YYNGEE. The CDR3 sequence is CASSARQGGLDEQFF. As DNA, the CDR3 is TGTGCCAGCAGCGCCAGACAGGGGGGGTTGGATGAGCAGTTCTTC.

The CDR3 bases are TGTGCCACCAGTGATTACCCGACAGGGGAGGAAGGCTACACCTTC. It translates to CATSDYPTGEEGYTF. J is TRBJ1-2 and V is TRBV24-1, with TRBD1 identical over 8 bases. V lost 2 bases, J lost 8 bases, and 9 bases stayed unmatched. The CDR3 consists of 15 residues. Germline-derived CDR1 and CDR2 are KGHDR and SFDVKD.

J is TRBJ1-3 and V is TRBV7-2; 10 positions match TRBD1. CDR1 is SGHTA and CDR2 is FQGNSA in the germline V gene. The length of the CDR3 is 16 residues. The J segment lost 6 bases and the V segment lost 3 bases, leaving 8 bases of the junction unmatched. For the CDR3, the DNA is TGTGCCAGCAGCTTGGGGGGACAGGGGTTTGCAAACACCATATATTTT. Translated: CASSLGGQGFANTIYF.

The chain recombines TRBV6-5 with TRBJ2-6, with D possibly matching TRBD1 (6 bases). Trimming removed 2 bases from V and 2 bases from J, with 10 bases in between. Germline V CDR1 and CDR2: MNHEY, SVGAGI. The CDR3 is 16 amino acids. The CDR3 here is CASSYEGGAGANVLTF. CDR3 DNA sequence: TGTGCCAGCAGTTACGAAGGGGGAGCTGGGGCCAACGTCCTGACTTTC.

CDR3 amino acids: CASSLRTGYEQYF. CDR3 nucleotides: TGTGCCAGCAGTTTAAGGACAGGCTACGAGCAGTACTTC. The chain recombines TRBV28 with TRBJ2-7; 7 bases align to TRBD1. The junction had 1 base not matched to a gene; V was cut back by 2 bases and J by 3 bases. In germline, CDR1 is MDHEN, CDR2 SYDVKM. The length of the CDR3 is 13 residues. Drawing the rest from reference TRBV28 and TRBJ2-7, the complete variable domain is DVKVTQSSRYLVKRTGEKVFLECVQDMDHENMFWYRQDPGLGLRLIYFSYDVKMKEKGDIPEGYSVSREKKERFSLILESASTNQTSMYLCASSLRTGYEQYFGPGTRLTVT.

This chain links TRBV3-1 (or the pseudogene TRBV3-2) with TRBJ1-3; no definite D call. Germline V gene sequence: CDR1 LGHDT, CDR2 YNNKEL (reference sequence). The CDR3 spans 16 residues. Trimming removed 3 bases from V and 0 bases from J, with 12 bases in between. The CDR3 is CASSQFWPLSGNTIYF. In DNA, the CDR3 is TGTGCCAGCAGCCAGTTCTGGCCCCTCTCTGGAAACACCATATATTTT.

This clone appeared a single time. V and J are TRBV6-5 and TRBJ1-2; tentatively, D is TRBD1 (5 bases). The CDR3 spans 13 residues. V was cut by 8 bases and J by 4 bases, with 14 bases left in between. Germline V gene lookup returns CDR1 MNHEY and CDR2 SVGAGI. The CDR3 protein is CASSLGEGYGYTF. CDR3 DNA: TGTGCCAGCTCCCTAGGGGAAGGCTATGGCTACACCTTC.

The rearrangement joins TRBV29-1 to TRBJ1-1; unclear D gene. CDR1 is SQVTM and CDR2 is ANQGSEA in the germline V gene. The CDR3 spans 12 residues. V was clipped by 1 base and J by 11 bases, with 14 bases between them. Written as DNA, the CDR3 is TGCAGCGTTGAAGCGTTCGGGAACGACGCTTTCTTT. Its protein product is CSVEAFGNDAFF.

This chain connects TRBV5-1 to TRBJ1-2; D might be TRBD1 (6 bases). The CDR3 spans 12 residues. Germline CDR1 and CDR2: SGHRS and YFSETQ. With 4 bases removed from V and 7 bases from J, the gap between germline ends came to 11 bases. CDR3 in amino acids: CASSLGGLGYTF. The CDR3 DNA reads as TGCGCCAGCAGCCTCGGGGGGCTTGGCTACACCTTC.

The chain has TRBV28 and TRBJ1-4; 8 nucleotides line up with TRBD1. CDR1 and CDR2 (germline): MDHEN, SYDVKM. This CDR3 is built from 15 residues. With 5 bases clipped from V and 7 bases from J, the junction kept 9 bases outside the gene matches. CDR3 sequence: CASSRQGRSGEKLFF. The CDR3 nucleotides read TGTGCCAGCAGTCGACAGGGGCGATCGGGTGAAAAACTGTTTTTT.

The chain uses TRBV7-8 and TRBJ2-6; D uncertain. With 4 bases removed from V and 3 bases from J, the gap between germline ends came to 10 bases. This CDR3 region has 15 residues. Germline V gives CDR1 SGHVS, CDR2 FQNEAQ. CDR3 DNA: TGTGCCAGCAGCTCGTCGGGTAGTGGGGCCAACGTCCTGACTTTC. It yields the protein CASSSSGSGANVLTF.

The chain couples TRBV30 to TRBJ2-4; TRBD1 aligns across 9 bases. CDR3 length: 16 amino acids. V lost 1 base, J lost 8 bases, and 12 bases stayed unmatched. CDR1 GTSNPN and CDR2 SVGIG come from the germline V gene (reference sequence). The CDR3 spells CAWSGRRGTGRDIQYF. In DNA, the CDR3 is TGTGCCTGGAGTGGGAGGAGGGGGACAGGGCGAGACATTCAGTACTTC.

V usage is TRBV27 and J usage is TRBJ1-4, with 7 bases identical to TRBD1. The length of the CDR3 is 15 residues. Germline V gene data show CDR1 as MNHEY and CDR2 as SMNVEV (reference sequence). The J segment lost 11 bases and the V segment lost 0 bases, leaving 9 bases of the junction unmatched. This CDR3 reads CASSLSGRGTWKLFF. The CDR3 DNA reads TGTGCCAGCAGTTTATCAGGCAGGGGGACTTGGAAACTGTTTTTT.